These 18 T cell receptor beta chains share one sample of origin, sequenced in a study of T-cell reconstitution after alpha-beta-depleted transplantation in children. A library of TCRbeta sequences, prepared with unique molecular identifiers, was generated. Each CDR3 protein is one row after TCRdb ran MiXCR on the PCR reads. The sample records 230,000 or so distinct CDR3 sequences, about 12% being singletons. The specimen was PBMCs from the stem cell graft donor, collected from the stem cell graft. The receptor source for this set is a human donor who donated a stem cell graft to a child with acute lymphoblastic leukemia.

This clonotype has ten or more counts. This sequence joins TRBV5-1 and TRBJ2-7; D call uncertain. Germline loops: CDR1 SGHRS, CDR2 YFSETQ. The CDR3 loop spans 11 amino acids. Trimming pared 1 base from V and 5 bases from J, leaving 4 bases between. DNA for the CDR3: TGCGCCAGCAGCTTGTATAACGAGCAGTACTTC. Translating it yields CASSLYNEQYF.

This clonotype was picked up many times. This chain uses TRBV12-3 or TRBV12-4 with TRBJ1-2, with D possibly TRBD1 on 5 matching bases. CDR3 size: 14 residues. Trimming pared 0 bases from V and 1 base from J, leaving 6 bases between. The CDR3 reads CASSLAQGNYGYTF. CDR3 nucleotides: TGTGCCAGCAGTTTAGCCCAGGGTAACTATGGCTACACCTTC.

The gene calls are TRBV7-2 and TRBJ2-2; TRBD1 matches at 11 bases. The CDR3 runs 16 residues. Per the germline V gene, CDR1 is SGHTA and CDR2 is FQGNSA. Losses at the gene ends were 3 bases for V and 5 bases for J; bases not matched to a gene: 5. CDR3 in amino acids: CASSFGTGGLTGELFF. The DNA of the CDR3 is TGTGCCAGCAGCTTCGGGACAGGGGGTCTGACCGGGGAGCTGTTTTTT. Complete variable domain (other parts from reference TRBV7-2 and TRBJ2-2): GAGVSQSPSNKVTEKGKDVELRCDPISGHTALYWYRQSLGQGLEFLIYFQGNSAPDKSGLPSDRFSAERTGGSVSTLTIQRTQQEDSAVYLCASSFGTGGLTGELFFGEGSRLTVL.

In its sample, this clonotype was seen many times. The chain is built from TRBV29-1 and TRBJ2-3; D might be TRBD1 or TRBD2, each matching 5 bases. Trimming removed 2 bases from V and 1 base from J, with 16 bases in between. The CDR3 length is 16 residues. Germline CDR1 reads SQVTM; CDR2 reads ANQGSEA. CDR3 nucleotides: TGCAGCGTTGAACGGGGCATCACGGCTGGCACAGATACGCAGTATTTT. Its protein product is CSVERGITAGTDTQYF.

The CDR3 sequence is CASSPVPGLNYGYTF. The CDR3 bases are TGTGCCAGCAGTCCCGTCCCGGGGCTTAACTATGGCTACACCTTC. The V call is TRBV27, the J call TRBJ1-2; tentative D call: TRBD1 (5 bases). Per germline, CDR1 MNHEY and CDR2 SMNVEV (reference sequence). The ends were cut back, 5 bases at V and 1 base at J, with 14 bases in the middle. The CDR3 has 15 amino acids.

At least ten counts were recorded for this clonotype. V and J are TRBV15 and TRBJ1-4; D unresolved. The CDR3 contains 13 residues. In germline, CDR1 is LNHNV, CDR2 YYDKDF (reference sequence). The V end was cut by 0 bases, the J end by 12 bases, with 11 bases between. The CDR3 coding sequence is TGTGCCACCAGCAGAGAAAGGACGGCAGAACTGTTTTTT. It yields the protein CATSRERTAELFF.

This clonotype was observed at least ten times. This rearrangement joins TRBV5-1 to TRBJ1-2, with D possibly TRBD1 on 5 matching bases. Germline CDR1 reads SGHRS; CDR2 reads YFSETQ. CDR3 length: 17 amino acids. V was pared by 2 bases and J by 4 bases, with 21 bases between. CDR3 loop: CASSLSAGANAGYGYTF. CDR3 sequence (DNA): TGCGCCAGCAGCTTATCGGCTGGGGCGAACGCCGGCTATGGCTACACCTTC.

This rearrangement joins TRBV20-1 to TRBJ2-1; 11 bases align to TRBD2. Trimming at V came to 0 bases and at J to 6 bases, leaving 10 bases not matched to a gene. Germline V CDR1 and CDR2: DFQATT, SNEGSKA (reference sequence). This CDR3 has 17 amino acids. CDR3 coding DNA: TGCAGTGCTAGAGAAATACTAGCGGGAGCAAAAGTCAATGAGCAGTTCTTC. Translated: CSAREILAGAKVNEQFF.

The rearrangement links TRBV19 to TRBJ1-1, with 9 positions matching TRBD1. Germline CDR1 and CDR2: LNHDA and SQIVND (reference sequence). CDR3 length: 13 residues. V was clipped by 3 bases and J by 7 bases; unmatched bases: 3. CDR3: CASSMGQGLEAFF. In DNA form, the CDR3 reads TGTGCCAGTAGTATGGGACAGGGCCTTGAAGCTTTCTTT. The variable domain in full, completed from reference TRBV19 and TRBJ1-1, reads DGGITQSPKYLFRKEGQNVTLSCEQNLNHDAMYWYRQDPGQGLRLIYYSQIVNDFQKGDIAEGYSVSREKKESFPLTVTSAQKNPTAFYLCASSMGQGLEAFFGQGTRLTVV.

In nucleotides, the CDR3 is TGTGCCAGCAGCGCATACGTCCAGGGAAATCAGCCCCAGCATTTT. Amino acid sequence: CASSAYVQGNQPQHF. The chain recombines TRBV5-6 with TRBJ1-5; D may be TRBD1 (5 bases). Germline assignment: CDR1 SGHDT and CDR2 YYEEEE. The CDR3 sequence is 15 residues long. The ends were cut back, 4 bases at V and 4 bases at J, with 15 bases in the middle. The complete variable domain, with remaining parts taken from reference TRBV5-6 and TRBJ1-5, reads DAGVTQSPTHLIKTRGQQVTLRCSPKSGHDTVSWYQQALGQGPQFIFQYYEEEERQRGNFPDRFSGHQFPNYSSELNVNALLLGDSALYLCASSAYVQGNQPQHFGDGTRLSIL.

V gene TRBV20-1 combines with J gene TRBJ1-2, with D tentatively TRBD1 (5 bases). The CDR3 loop spans 12 amino acids. V lost 5 bases and J 0 bases, leaving 7 bases between the germline ends. Germline V gene sequence: CDR1 DFQATT, CDR2 SNEGSKA (reference sequence). CDR3 in DNA: TGCAGTGCTTGGACATCTAACTATGGCTACACCTTC. Amino acid sequence: CSAWTSNYGYTF.

This clonotype was found many times. The chain joins TRBV4-2 to TRBJ2-1; a possible D gene is TRBD2 (5 bases). V was clipped by 0 bases and J by 4 bases, with 10 bases between them. CDR1 and CDR2 (germline): LGHNA, YNFKEQ. The CDR3 is 15 residues long. In DNA, the CDR3 is TGTGCCAGCAGCCAAGATCGGGGTGAATACAATGAGCAGTTCTTC. Protein: CASSQDRGEYNEQFF.

This clonotype appeared many times. This chain uses TRBV4-1 with TRBJ2-7; 7 bases are shared with TRBD1. This CDR3 contains 19 residues. The germline V gene has CDR1 MGHRA and CDR2 YSYEKL. V shed 3 bases, J shed 5 bases, and the junction held 22 bases outside the gene matches. The CDR3 region has the DNA TGCGCCAGCAGCCATACCAAAATGACTCGACAGGCCCAGGGGGACGAGCAGTACTTC. The encoded protein is CASSHTKMTRQAQGDEQYF.

This clonotype came up many times. This chain joins TRBV7-2 and TRBJ1-4, with D unresolved. Germline lookup yields CDR1 SGHTA and CDR2 FQGNSA. CDR3 length equals 15 residues. V lost 4 bases to trimming and J lost 0 bases, with 9 bases between them. Here the CDR3 DNA reads TGTGCCAGCAGCTCTAGGATGGCAACTAATGAAAAACTGTTTTTT. Translated: CASSSRMATNEKLFF.

This clonotype was seen ten or more times. This rearrangement joins TRBV5-1 to TRBJ2-2; D remains unclear. V dropped 1 base and J dropped 4 bases, with 8 bases sitting between them. Germline V CDR1 and CDR2: SGHRS, YFSETQ. This CDR3 is 14 amino acids long. The CDR3 spells CASSLLLATGELFF. In DNA, the CDR3 is TGCGCCAGCAGCTTGTTGCTTGCCACCGGGGAGCTGTTTTTT.

This clonotype was seen more than once but under ten times. Possible read error: a much larger clone is one base away. The chain uses TRBV7-9 and TRBJ2-6; tentatively, D is TRBD1 (7 bases). Germline CDR1 reads SEHNR; CDR2 reads FQNEAQ (reference sequence). CDR3 length: 15 amino acids. CDR3 amino acids: CASSRGTVRANGLTF. The CDR3 nucleotides read TGTGCCAGCAGCCGCGGGACAGTCAGGGCCAACGGCCTGACTTTC. The entire variable domain, with the rest obtained from reference TRBV7-9 and TRBJ2-6, is as follows: DTGVSQNPRHKITKRGQNVTFRCDPISEHNRLYWYRQTLGQGPEFLTYFQNEAQLEKSRLLSDRFSAERPKGSFSTLEIQRTEQGDSAMYLCASSRGTVRANGLTFGAGSRLTVL.

This clonotype has a count of ten or more. V gene TRBV27 combines with J gene TRBJ1-4; D may be TRBD1 (6 bases). Germline values: CDR1 MNHEY, CDR2 SMNVEV (reference sequence). Trimming stripped 6 bases from V and 8 bases from J, with 16 bases between. CDR3 length: 14 amino acids. The CDR3 coding sequence is TGTGCCAGCAGGAATACAGGGTTTGGGGAAAAACTGTTTTTT. It is translated as CASRNTGFGEKLFF.

In this sample, this clonotype turned up a few times. The CDR3 nucleotides are TGTGCCAGCAGCCAAGATTCCAGTAATAGCCCCTACAATGAGCAGTTCTTC. Amino acids: CASSQDSSNSPYNEQFF. V gene TRBV4-2 combines with J gene TRBJ2-1; no definite D call. Trimming pared 0 bases from V and 2 bases from J, leaving 14 bases between. The CDR3 has 17 residues. CDR1 LGHNA and CDR2 YNFKEQ come from the germline V gene.